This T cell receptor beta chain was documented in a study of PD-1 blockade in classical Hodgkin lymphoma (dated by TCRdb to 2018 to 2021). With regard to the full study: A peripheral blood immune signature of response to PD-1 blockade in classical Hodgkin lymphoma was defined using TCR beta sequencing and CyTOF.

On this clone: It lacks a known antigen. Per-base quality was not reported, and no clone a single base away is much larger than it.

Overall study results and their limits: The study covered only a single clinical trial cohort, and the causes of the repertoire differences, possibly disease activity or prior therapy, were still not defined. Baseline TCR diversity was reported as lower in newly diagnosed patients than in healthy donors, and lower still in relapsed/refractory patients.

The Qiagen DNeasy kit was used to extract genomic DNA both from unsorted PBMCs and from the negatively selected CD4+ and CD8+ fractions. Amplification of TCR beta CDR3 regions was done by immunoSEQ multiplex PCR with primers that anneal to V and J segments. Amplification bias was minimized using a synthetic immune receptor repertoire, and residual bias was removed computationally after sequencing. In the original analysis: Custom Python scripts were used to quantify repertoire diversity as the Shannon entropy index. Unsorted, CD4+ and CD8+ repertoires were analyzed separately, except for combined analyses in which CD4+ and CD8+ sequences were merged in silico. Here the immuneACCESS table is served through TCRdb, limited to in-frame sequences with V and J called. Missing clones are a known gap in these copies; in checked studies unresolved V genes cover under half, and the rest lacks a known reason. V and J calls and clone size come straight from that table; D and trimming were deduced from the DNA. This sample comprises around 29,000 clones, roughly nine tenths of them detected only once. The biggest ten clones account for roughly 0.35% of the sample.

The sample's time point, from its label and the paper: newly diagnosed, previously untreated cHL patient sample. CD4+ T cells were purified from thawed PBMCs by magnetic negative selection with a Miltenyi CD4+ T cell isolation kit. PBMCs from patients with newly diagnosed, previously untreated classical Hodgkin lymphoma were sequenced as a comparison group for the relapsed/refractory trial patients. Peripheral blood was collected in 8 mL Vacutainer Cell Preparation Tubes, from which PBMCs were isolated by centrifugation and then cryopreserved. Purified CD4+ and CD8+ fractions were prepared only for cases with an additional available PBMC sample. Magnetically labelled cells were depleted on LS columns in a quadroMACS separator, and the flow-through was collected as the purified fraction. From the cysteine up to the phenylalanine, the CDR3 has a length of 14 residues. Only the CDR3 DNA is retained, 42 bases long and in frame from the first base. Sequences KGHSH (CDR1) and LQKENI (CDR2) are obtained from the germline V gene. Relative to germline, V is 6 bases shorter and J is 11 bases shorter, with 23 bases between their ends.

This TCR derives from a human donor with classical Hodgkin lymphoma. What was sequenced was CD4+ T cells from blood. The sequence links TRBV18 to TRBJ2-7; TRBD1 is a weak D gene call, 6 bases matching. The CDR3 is CASSGKQAAKGEYF. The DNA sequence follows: TGTGCCAGCTCCGGAAAGCAGGCCGCTAAGGGGGAGTACTTC. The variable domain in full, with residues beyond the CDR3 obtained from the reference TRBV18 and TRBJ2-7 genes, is NAGVMQNPRHLVRRRGQEARLRCSPMKGHSHVYWYRQLPEEGLKFMVYLQKENIIDESGMPKERFSAEFPKEGPSILRIQQVVRGDSAAYFCASSGKQAAKGEYFGPGTRLTVT.